This entry features one TCR beta chain sequence. What it recognizes is unknown. Other DNA sequences from this sample encode an identical CDR3 as well. The source of the sample is a study of Tregs in tolerant kidney transplant recipients. Notes on the study in general: Nucleotide sequences could not be compared across some patients' samples due to primer changes.

The V end was cut by 5 bases, the J end by 0 bases, with 14 bases between. The CDR3 length is 15 residues. Germline CDR1 reads SGHTA; CDR2 reads FQGNSA. Generated by immunoSEQ multiplex PCR, the TCRdb table keeps only in-frame clones and is missing some. The table includes more than 75,000 clones, roughly 93% detected once. This specimen was CD4+ T cells from blood, taken before the transplant. The sequence was obtained from a human donor who received a combined kidney and bone marrow transplant. The chain couples TRBV7-2 to TRBJ2-7; a possible D gene is TRBD1 (6 bases). Written as DNA, the CDR3 is TGTGCCAGCAGCCGCGACAGGACAAGCTCCTACGAGCAGTACTTC. Translated: CASSRDRTSSYEQYF.